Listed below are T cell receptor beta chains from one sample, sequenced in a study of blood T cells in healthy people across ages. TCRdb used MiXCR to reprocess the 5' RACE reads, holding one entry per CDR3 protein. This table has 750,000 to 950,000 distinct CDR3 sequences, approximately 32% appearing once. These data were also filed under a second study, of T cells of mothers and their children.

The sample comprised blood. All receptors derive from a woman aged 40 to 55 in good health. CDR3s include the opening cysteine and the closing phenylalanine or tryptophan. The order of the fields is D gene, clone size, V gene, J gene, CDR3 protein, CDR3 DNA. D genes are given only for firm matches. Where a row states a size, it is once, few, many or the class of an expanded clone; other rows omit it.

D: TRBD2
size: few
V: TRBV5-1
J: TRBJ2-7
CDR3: CASSWSGGSLEQYF
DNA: TGCGCCAGCAGCTGGAGCGGGGGCTCCCTCGAGCAGTACTTC

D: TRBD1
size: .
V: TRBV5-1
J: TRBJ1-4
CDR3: CASSSQGAREKLFF
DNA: TGCGCCAGCAGCTCACAGGGGGCGCGTGAAAAACTGTTTTTT

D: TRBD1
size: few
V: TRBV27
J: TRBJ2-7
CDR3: CASRRGQGTYEQYF
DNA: TGTGCCAGCAGGAGGGGACAGGGGACTTACGAGCAGTACTTC

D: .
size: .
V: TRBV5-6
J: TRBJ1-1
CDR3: CASSFVGGENTEAFF
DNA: TGTGCCAGCAGCTTCGTTGGCGGGGAGAACACTGAAGCTTTCTTT

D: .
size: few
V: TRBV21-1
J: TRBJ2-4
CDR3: CASTRGRNSKNIQYF
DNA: TGTGCCAGCACCCGGGGGCGAAACTCCAAAAACATTCAGTACTTC

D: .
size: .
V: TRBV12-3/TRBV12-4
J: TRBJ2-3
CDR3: CASRVLTDMQYF
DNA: TGTGCCAGCAGAGTGCTTACAGATATGCAGTATTTT

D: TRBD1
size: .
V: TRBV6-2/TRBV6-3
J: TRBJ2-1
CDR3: CASSSYGGTGGTNEQFF
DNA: TGTGCCAGCAGTTCGTATGGAGGGACAGGGGGCACAAATGAGCAGTTCTTC

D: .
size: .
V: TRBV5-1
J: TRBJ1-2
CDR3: CASSPTEVGGYTF
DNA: TGCGCCAGCAGCCCGACCGAGGTAGGGGGCTACACCTTC

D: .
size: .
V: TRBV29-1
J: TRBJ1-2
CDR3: CSYKWGLGGYTF
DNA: TGCAGCTACAAATGGGGGCTCGGGGGCTACACCTTC

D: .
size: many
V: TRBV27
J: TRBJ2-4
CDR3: CASSFVGQIGIQYF
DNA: TGTGCCAGCAGTTTTGTGGGTCAGATAGGAATTCAGTACTTC

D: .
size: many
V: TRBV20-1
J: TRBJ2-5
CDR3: CSARDLVGGGETQYF
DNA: TGCAGTGCTAGAGATCTCGTCGGAGGGGGGGAGACCCAGTACTTC

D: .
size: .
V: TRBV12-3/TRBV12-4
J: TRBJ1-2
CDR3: CASQGPRGGYTF
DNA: TGTGCCAGCCAGGGGCCCAGGGGAGGCTACACCTTC

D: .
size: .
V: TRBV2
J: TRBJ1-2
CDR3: CASSAQGPHGYTF
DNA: TGTGCCAGCAGTGCACAGGGTCCGCATGGCTACACCTTC

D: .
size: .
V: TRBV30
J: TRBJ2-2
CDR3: CAWRMGLNTGELFF
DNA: TGTGCCTGGAGGATGGGTCTCAACACCGGGGAGCTGTTTTTT

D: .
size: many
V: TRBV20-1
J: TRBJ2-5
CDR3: CSAARQAGETQYF
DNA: TGCAGTGCTGCTCGACAGGCGGGGGAGACCCAGTACTTC

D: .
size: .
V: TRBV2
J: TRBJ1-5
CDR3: CASSRIDSNQPQHF
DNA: TGTGCCAGCAGCCGCATTGATAGCAATCAGCCCCAGCATTTT

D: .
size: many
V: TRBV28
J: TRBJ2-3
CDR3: CASSVGFGGGTDTQYF
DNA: TGTGCCAGCAGTGTGGGGTTTGGCGGGGGCACAGATACGCAGTATTTT

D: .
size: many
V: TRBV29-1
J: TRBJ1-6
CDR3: CSVGAGTSGSPLHF
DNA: TGCAGCGTCGGAGCCGGGACATCAGGTTCACCCCTCCACTTT

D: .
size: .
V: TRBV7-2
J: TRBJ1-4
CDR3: CASSLAGRDEKLFF
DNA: TGTGCCAGCAGCTTAGCGGGCAGGGATGAAAAACTGTTTTTT

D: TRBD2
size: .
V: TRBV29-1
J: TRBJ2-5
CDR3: CSVPGLADKPGAFKTQYF
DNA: TGCAGCGTTCCAGGACTAGCGGACAAACCCGGGGCCTTTAAGACCCAGTACTTC

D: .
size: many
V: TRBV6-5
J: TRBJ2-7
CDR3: CASSPWGNEQYF
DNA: TGTGCCAGCAGCCCGTGGGGGAACGAGCAGTACTTC

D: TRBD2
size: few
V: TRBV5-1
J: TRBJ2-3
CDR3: CASSWTSGGPTDTQYF
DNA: TGCGCCAGCAGCTGGACTAGCGGGGGCCCGACAGATACGCAGTATTTT

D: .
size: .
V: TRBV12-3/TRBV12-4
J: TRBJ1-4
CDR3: CASARDRTNEKLFF
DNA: TGTGCCAGCGCCCGGGACCGGACTAATGAAAAACTGTTTTTT

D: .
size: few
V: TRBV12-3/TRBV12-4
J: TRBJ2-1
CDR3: CASSFPNLSEQFF
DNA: TGTGCCAGCAGTTTTCCGAACCTTAGTGAGCAGTTCTTC

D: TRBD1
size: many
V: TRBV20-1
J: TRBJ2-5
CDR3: CSAGDRGHQETQYF
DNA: TGCAGTGCTGGAGACAGGGGGCACCAAGAGACCCAGTACTTC

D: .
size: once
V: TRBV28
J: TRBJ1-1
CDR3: CASSFGGEAEAFF
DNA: TGTGCCAGCAGTTTTGGCGGAGAGGCCGAAGCTTTCTTT

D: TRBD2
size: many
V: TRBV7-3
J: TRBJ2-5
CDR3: CASSPRGRGEQETQYF
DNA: TGTGCCAGCAGCCCCCGGGGGCGGGGGGAGCAAGAGACCCAGTACTTC

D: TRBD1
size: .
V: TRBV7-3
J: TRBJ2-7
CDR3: CASSSGQGLDVKQYF
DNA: TGTGCCAGCAGCTCAGGACAGGGGCTGGATGTCAAGCAGTACTTC

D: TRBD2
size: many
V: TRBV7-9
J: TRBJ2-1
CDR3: CASSDPGTSGPYNEQFF
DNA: TGTGCCAGCAGCGACCCCGGGACTAGCGGGCCCTACAATGAGCAGTTCTTC

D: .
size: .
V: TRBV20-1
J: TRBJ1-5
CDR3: CSATGLHSNQPQHF
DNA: TGCAGTGCTACGGGCCTGCATAGCAATCAGCCCCAGCATTTT

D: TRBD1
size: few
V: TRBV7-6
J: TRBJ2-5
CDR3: CASSLGTGTGLEETQYF
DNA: TGTGCCAGCAGCTTAGGCACCGGGACAGGGTTAGAGGAGACCCAGTACTTC

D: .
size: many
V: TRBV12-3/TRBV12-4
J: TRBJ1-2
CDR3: CASSSGAYGYTF
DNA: TGTGCCAGCAGCTCGGGGGCATATGGCTACACCTTC

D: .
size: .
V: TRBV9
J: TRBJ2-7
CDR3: CASSAGQKGDEQYF
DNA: TGTGCCAGCAGCGCAGGGCAGAAGGGCGACGAGCAGTACTTC

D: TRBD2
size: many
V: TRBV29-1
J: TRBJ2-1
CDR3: CSVRDSGGANEQFF
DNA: TGCAGCGTTAGGGATAGCGGGGGGGCGAATGAGCAGTTCTTC

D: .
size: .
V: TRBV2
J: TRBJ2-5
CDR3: CASSPDSSYQETQYF
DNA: TGTGCCAGCAGCCCGGACAGCTCGTACCAAGAGACCCAGTACTTC

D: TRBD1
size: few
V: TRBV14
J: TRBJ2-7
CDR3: CASSQTDRVHEQYF
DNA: TGTGCCAGCAGCCAGACTGACAGGGTACACGAGCAGTACTTC

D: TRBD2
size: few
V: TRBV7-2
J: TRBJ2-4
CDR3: CASSLGRGGQNIQYF
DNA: TGTGCCAGCAGCTTAGGACGGGGGGGCCAAAACATTCAGTACTTC

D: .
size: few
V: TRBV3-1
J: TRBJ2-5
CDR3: CASSQYDSQETQYF
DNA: TGTGCCAGCAGCCAATACGACAGCCAAGAGACCCAGTACTTC

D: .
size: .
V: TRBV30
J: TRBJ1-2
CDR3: CAWSSLPRGAYGYTF
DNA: TGTGCCTGGAGTTCCTTGCCAAGGGGGGCCTATGGCTACACCTTC

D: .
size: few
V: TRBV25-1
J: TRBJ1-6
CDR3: CASSEGTYNSPLHF
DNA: TGTGCCAGCAGTGAGGGGACTTATAATTCACCCCTCCACTTT

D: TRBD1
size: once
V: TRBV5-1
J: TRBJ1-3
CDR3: CASSLGLGQGPGNTIYF
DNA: TGCGCCAGCAGCTTAGGCCTCGGACAGGGACCTGGAAACACCATATATTTT

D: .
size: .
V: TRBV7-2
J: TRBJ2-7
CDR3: CASSLDGHEQYF
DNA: TGTGCCAGCAGCTTAGATGGCCACGAGCAGTACTTC

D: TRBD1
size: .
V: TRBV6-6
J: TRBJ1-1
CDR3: CASIKQGARTEAFF
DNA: TGTGCCAGCATCAAACAGGGGGCGAGGACTGAAGCTTTCTTT

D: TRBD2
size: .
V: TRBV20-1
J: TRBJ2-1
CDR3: CSAQPTIGGAYEQFF
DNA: TGCAGTGCGCAACCGACTATCGGGGGGGCCTATGAGCAGTTCTTC

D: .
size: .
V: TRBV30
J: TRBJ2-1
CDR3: CAWGGQYNEQFF
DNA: TGTGCCTGGGGTGGACAGTACAATGAGCAGTTCTTC

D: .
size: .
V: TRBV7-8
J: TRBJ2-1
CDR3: CASSLAPGRTSSYEQFF
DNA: TGTGCCAGCAGCTTAGCGCCAGGCAGAACCAGCTCCTACGAGCAGTTCTTC

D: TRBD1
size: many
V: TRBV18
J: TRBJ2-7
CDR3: CASSHPGQGAYEQYF
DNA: TGTGCCAGCTCCCATCCGGGACAGGGGGCCTACGAGCAGTACTTC

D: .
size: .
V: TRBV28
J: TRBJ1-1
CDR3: CASSSGLTAFF
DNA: TGTGCCAGCAGTTCAGGGTTAACAGCTTTCTTT

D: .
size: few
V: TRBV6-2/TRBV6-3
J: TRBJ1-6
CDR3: CASSYSAGRMTGDLHF
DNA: TGTGCCAGCAGTTACTCGGCGGGACGGATGACCGGGGACCTCCACTTT

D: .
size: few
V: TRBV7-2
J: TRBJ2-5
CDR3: CASSLVGGSRETQYF
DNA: TGTGCCAGCAGCTTAGTCGGGGGCTCTAGAGAGACCCAGTACTTC

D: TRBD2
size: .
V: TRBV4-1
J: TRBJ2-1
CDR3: CASSQDGLAGVNEQFF
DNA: TGCGCCAGCAGCCAAGATGGGCTAGCGGGGGTCAATGAGCAGTTCTTC

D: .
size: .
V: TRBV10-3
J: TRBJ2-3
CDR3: CAISEGQEFRGAYTQYF
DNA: TGTGCCATCAGTGAGGGACAAGAATTCAGGGGGGCGTATACGCAGTATTTT

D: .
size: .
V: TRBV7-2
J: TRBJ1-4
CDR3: CASSLESRPNEKLFF
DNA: TGTGCCAGCAGCTTAGAATCCCGGCCTAATGAAAAACTGTTTTTT

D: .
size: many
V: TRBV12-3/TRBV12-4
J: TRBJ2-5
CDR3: CASSLGGVRETQYF
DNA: TGTGCCAGCAGTTTAGGTGGGGTCCGGGAGACCCAGTACTTC

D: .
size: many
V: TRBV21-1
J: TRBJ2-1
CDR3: CASSLQRWPANEQFF
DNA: TGTGCCAGCAGCCTCCAGCGGTGGCCGGCCAATGAGCAGTTCTTC